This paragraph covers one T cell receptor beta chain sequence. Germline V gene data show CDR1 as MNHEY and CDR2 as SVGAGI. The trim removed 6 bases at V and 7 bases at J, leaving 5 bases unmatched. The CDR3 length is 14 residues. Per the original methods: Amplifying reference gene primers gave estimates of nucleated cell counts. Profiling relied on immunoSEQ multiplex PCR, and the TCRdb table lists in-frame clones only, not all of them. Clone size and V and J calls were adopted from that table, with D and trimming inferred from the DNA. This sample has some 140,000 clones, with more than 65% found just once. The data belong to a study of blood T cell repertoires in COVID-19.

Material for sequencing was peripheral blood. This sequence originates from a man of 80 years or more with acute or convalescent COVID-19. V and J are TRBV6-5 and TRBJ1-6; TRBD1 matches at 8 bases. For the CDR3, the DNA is TGTGCCAGCAGGCGGACAGGGAGAAATTCACCCCTCCACTTT. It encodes CASRRTGRNSPLHF.